Presented here are 32 T cell receptor beta chains from one specimen sequenced in a study of cytomegalovirus exposure and HLA in healthy donors. PCR was performed using 60 Vbeta and 13 Jbeta primers. Clones were sequenced by immunoSEQ multiplex PCR, and TCRdb holds only the in-frame ones, with some missing. This table holds some 91,000 clones, around 74% found once. Sequencing was done on a sample of PBMCs. All receptors come from a man aged 35 to 55 in good health and CMV-seropositive.

The chain carries TRBV11-1 and TRBJ1-4; 7 positions agree with TRBD1. V shed 5 bases, J shed 8 bases, and the junction held 5 bases outside the gene matches. In germline, CDR1 is SGHAT, CDR2 FQDESV (reference sequence). The CDR3 is 13 amino acids. Here the CDR3 reads CASSLGQVEKLFF. As DNA, the CDR3 is TGTGCCAGCAGCCTCGGACAGGTCGAAAAACTGTTTTTT.

The chain uses TRBV6-1 and TRBJ2-1, with TRBD2 matching 9 bases. This CDR3 region has 16 residues. V lost 4 bases and J lost 7; bases outside the gene matches: 11. Germline V gene sequence: CDR1 MNHNS, CDR2 SASEGT. The CDR3 sequence: CASSGRGGAFLNEQFF. Written as DNA, the CDR3 is TGTGCCAGCAGTGGTCGCGGGGGGGCGTTTTTAAATGAGCAGTTCTTC.

J is TRBJ2-7 and V is TRBV19; TRBD2 aligns across 8 bases. Germline CDR1 LNHDA, CDR2 SQIVND (reference sequence). The CDR3 is made up of 14 amino acids. After removal of 11 bases from V and 3 bases from J, the junction contained 12 bases not matched to a gene. CDR3 in amino acids: CAVLTLAGYYEQYF. The CDR3 DNA reads TGTGCCGTACTAACTCTAGCGGGCTACTACGAGCAGTACTTC.

The CDR3 is CASTGAGVKEKLFF. CDR3 bases: TGCGCCAGCACCGGAGCAGGGGTAAAGGAAAAACTGTTTTTT. The chain links TRBV5-1 to TRBJ1-4; possible D gene TRBD1, 6 bases. V dropped 6 bases and J dropped 8 bases, with 17 bases sitting between them. Germline-derived CDR1 and CDR2 are SGHRS and YFSETQ. This CDR3 contains 14 residues. Filled out from reference TRBV5-1 and TRBJ1-4, the complete variable domain reads KAGVTQTPRYLIKTRGQQVTLSCSPISGHRSVSWYQQTPGQGLQFLFEYFSETQRNKGNFPGRFSGRQFSNSRSEMNVSTLELGDSALYLCASTGAGVKEKLFFGSGTQLSVL.

This chain links TRBV5-4 with TRBJ2-7, with D hard to call. Germline V CDR1 and CDR2: SGHNT, YYREEE (reference sequence). CDR3 length: 13 residues. The ends were cut back, 3 bases at V and 2 bases at J, with 9 bases in the middle. CDR3 nucleotides: TGTGCCAGCAGCTCCCACGTAGCCTACGAGCAGTACTTC. Amino acids: CASSSHVAYEQYF.

This clone was seen a few times. The V gene is TRBV11-2, the J gene TRBJ2-7, with 13 positions matching TRBD2. The CDR3 is 16 amino acids. The V gene's germline CDR1 is SGHAT and CDR2 FQNNGV. J gave up 0 bases and V 5 bases, and 4 bases lay outside the gene matches. The CDR3 spells CASSPRTSGGSYEQYF. The CDR3 nucleotides read TGTGCCAGCAGCCCAAGGACTAGCGGGGGCTCCTACGAGCAGTACTTC.

The sample holds one count of this clone. V is TRBV6-4 and J is TRBJ1-2; 11 bases are shared with TRBD1. Germline CDR1 MRHNA, CDR2 SNTAGT. This CDR3 comprises 14 residues. J was trimmed by 7 bases and V by 6 bases; bases with no gene match: 7. The CDR3: CASRQDRGRFGYTF. Here the CDR3 DNA reads TGTGCCAGCAGGCAGGACAGGGGGCGTTTTGGCTACACCTTC.

The chain carries TRBV27 and TRBJ2-3; 7 bases are a match to TRBD2. The CDR3 runs to 13 residues. The V gene end was trimmed by 4 bases and the J gene end by 9 bases; junction bases not matched to a gene: 7. The germline V gene has CDR1 MNHEY and CDR2 SMNVEV (reference sequence). This chain's CDR3 is CASSWPGGKTQYF. The CDR3 DNA is TGTGCCAGCAGTTGGCCCGGGGGGAAAACGCAGTATTTT.

This clone was seen a single time. The chain has TRBV5-1 and TRBJ2-5; 10 bases line up with TRBD2. This CDR3 region has 17 residues. After removal of 4 bases from V and 4 bases from J, the junction contained 13 bases not matched to a gene. Germline V gene sequence: CDR1 SGHRS, CDR2 YFSETQ. The CDR3 bases are TGCGCCAGCAGCCAAACGGGCACTAGCGGGGTTCCAGAGACCCAGTACTTC. Its protein product is CASSQTGTSGVPETQYF.

This clone was recorded once. The J gene is TRBJ2-5, the V gene TRBV10-3; D gene unclear. The last part of the DNA fits TRBJ2-7 better; the J call may be wrong. This CDR3 is built from 11 residues. Germline CDR1 reads ENHRY; CDR2 reads SYGVKD. The CDR3 sequence is CAPDTSYEQYF. CDR3 DNA: TGTGCCCCCGACACCTCCTACGAGCAGTACTTC.

The gene calls are TRBV27 and TRBJ2-7; D is possibly TRBD2 (6 bases). Germline values: CDR1 MNHEY, CDR2 SMNVEV (reference sequence). V lost 1 base, J lost 2 bases, and 12 bases lay in between. The CDR3 covers 15 residues. CDR3 amino acids: CASSLYRGTAYEQYF. CDR3 bases: TGTGCCAGCAGTTTATATCGGGGGACTGCCTACGAGCAGTACTTC.

The V gene is TRBV2, the J gene TRBJ2-1; D gene uncertain. The CDR3 has 14 amino acids. Per germline, CDR1 SNHLY and CDR2 FYNNEI. Trimming took 2 bases from V and 2 from J, leaving 7 bases between them. The CDR3 DNA follows: TGTGCCAGCAGTGAATTGGCAGCCTACAATGAGCAGTTCTTC. It yields the protein CASSELAAYNEQFF.

Only a few counts were recorded for this clone. The chain joins TRBV11-3 to TRBJ2-5, with D possibly being TRBD1 (5 bases). The germline V gene encodes CDR1 SGHNT and CDR2 YENEEA. The V end lost 4 bases, the J end lost 2 bases, and 11 bases lay between the germline ends. CDR3 length: 14 residues. The CDR3 reads CASSSQGDQETQYF. CDR3 in DNA: TGTGCCAGCAGCTCTCAGGGCGATCAAGAGACCCAGTACTTC.

The chain is built from TRBV15 and TRBJ2-5; 7 bases align to TRBD1. The trim removed 9 bases at V and 4 bases at J, leaving 8 bases unmatched. This CDR3 contains 13 residues. CDR1 is LNHNV and CDR2 is YYDKDF in the germline V gene (reference sequence). Here the CDR3 reads CATLRQGGETQYF. The CDR3 nucleotides read TGTGCCACGCTCCGACAGGGCGGAGAGACCCAGTACTTC. Full variable domain (outside the CDR3, taken from reference TRBV15 and TRBJ2-5): DAMVIQNPRYQVTQFGKPVTLSCSQTLNHNVMYWYQQKSSQAPKLLFHYYDKDFNNEADTPDNFQSRRPNTSFCFLDIRSPGLGDTAMYLCATLRQGGETQYFGPGTRLLVL.

This clone was counted a single time. The rearrangement uses TRBV28 and TRBJ1-1; TRBD1 matches at 8 bases. V shed 4 bases, J shed 4 bases, and the junction held 5 bases outside the gene matches. The CDR3 consists of 14 residues. CDR1 and CDR2 from the germline V gene are MDHEN and SYDVKM. DNA of the CDR3: TGTGCCAGCAGTTCAGGACAGGGTGGCACTGAAGCTTTCTTT. Amino acid sequence: CASSSGQGGTEAFF.

J is TRBJ2-5 and V is TRBV7-9; D perhaps matches TRBD2 (7 bases). Trimming removed 3 bases at V and 6 bases at J, with 11 bases between. CDR3 length: 13 residues. The V gene's germline CDR1 is SEHNR and CDR2 FQNEAQ (reference sequence). The CDR3 spells CASSLEGGKTQYF. Here the CDR3 DNA reads TGTGCCAGCAGCTTGGAGGGGGGGAAGACCCAGTACTTC.

The rearrangement joins TRBV2 to TRBJ2-3; 7 bases map to TRBD1. Germline loops: CDR1 SNHLY, CDR2 FYNNEI. Losses at the gene ends were 4 bases for V and 3 bases for J; bases not matched to a gene: 13. This CDR3 has 17 residues. CDR3 amino acids: CASSGFDRVEGTDTQYF. As DNA, the CDR3 is TGTGCCAGCAGTGGATTCGACAGGGTCGAGGGTACAGATACGCAGTATTTT.

The CDR3 sequence is CASSFVVGQGRGETQYF. The DNA for the CDR3 is TGTGCCAGCAGTTTTGTCGTAGGGCAGGGCCGTGGGGAGACCCAGTACTTC. The chain is built from TRBV27 and TRBJ2-5; D perhaps matches TRBD1 (5 bases). The CDR3 has 17 amino acids. The V end was cut by 3 bases, the J end by 5 bases, with 22 bases between. Germline-derived CDR1 and CDR2 are MNHEY and SMNVEV (reference sequence).

V and J are TRBV10-3 and TRBJ2-7; 9 bases agree with TRBD1. From germline, CDR1 is ENHRY and CDR2 SYGVKD. This CDR3 has 14 amino acids. V shed 4 bases, J shed 7 bases, and the junction held 8 bases outside the gene matches. The CDR3 bases are TGTGCCATCAGTGTCGGGACAGGGCGGCGGGAGCAGTACTTC. This translates into CAISVGTGRREQYF.

The CDR3, as DNA: TGTGCCAGCAGTGAAGGCGGGGAGACCCAGTACTTC. This translates into CASSEGGETQYF. This chain uses TRBV2 with TRBJ2-5; D perhaps matches TRBD2 (5 bases). The CDR3 is 12 amino acids. Germline CDR1 SNHLY, CDR2 FYNNEI. V was cut by 1 base and J by 5 bases, with 5 bases left in between.

This rearrangement joins TRBV13 to TRBJ1-2, with D possibly matching TRBD1 (6 bases). V was clipped by 1 base and J by 7 bases, with 13 bases between them. The length of the CDR3 is 14 residues. CDR1 and CDR2 from the germline V gene are PRHDT and FYEKMQ (reference sequence). The CDR3 nucleotides read TGTGCCAGCAGCTTAGAAGGGGGGGCGTTTGGCTACACCTTC. Encoded protein: CASSLEGGAFGYTF.

The V call is TRBV6-9, the J call TRBJ2-2, with a possible D match to TRBD1 (5 bases). Trimming took 5 bases from V and 5 from J, leaving 15 bases between them. CDR3 size: 15 residues. CDR1 MNHGY and CDR2 SVAAGI come from the germline V gene. DNA for the CDR3: TGTGCCAGCAGTGCTTGGGTCAGGGAAACCGGGGAGCTGTTTTTT. Residues: CASSAWVRETGELFF.

This chain links TRBV18 with TRBJ1-1, with a tentative D call TRBD1 (5 bases). The germline CDR1 and CDR2 sequences are KGHSH and LQKENI. This CDR3 has 14 amino acids. V was clipped by 3 bases and J by 1 base, with 9 bases between them. The CDR3 DNA reads TGTGCCAGCTCACCGGACACCCAGAACACTGAAGCTTTCTTT. This codes for CASSPDTQNTEAFF.

This sequence joins TRBV28 and TRBJ1-5; 7 bases align to TRBD1. Germline CDR1 and CDR2: MDHEN and SYDVKM. V was clipped by 11 bases and J by 2 bases; unmatched bases: 3. The CDR3 length is 12 residues. CDR3 residues: CALGQGNQPQHF. DNA of the CDR3: TGTGCCCTCGGACAGGGCAATCAGCCCCAGCATTTT.

The chain recombines TRBV29-1 with TRBJ1-2; TRBD1 matches at 7 bases. After removal of 4 bases from V and 4 bases from J, the junction contained 6 bases not matched to a gene. CDR3 length: 13 amino acids. Germline loops: CDR1 SQVTM, CDR2 ANQGSEA. The CDR3 nucleotides read TGCAGCGTTGGACAGGGAGAAGTCTATGGCTACACCTTC. As protein: CSVGQGEVYGYTF.

The chain joins TRBV5-1 to TRBJ2-1, with 10 bases lining up with TRBD2. Germline assignment: CDR1 SGHRS and CDR2 YFSETQ. V lost 2 bases to trimming and J lost 5 bases; unmatched junction nucleotides: 13. CDR3 length: 18 residues. Here the CDR3 reads CASSLAGGRMGPNNEQFF. DNA for the CDR3: TGCGCCAGCAGCTTAGCGGGGGGGCGAATGGGACCCAACAATGAGCAGTTCTTC.

This clone has only one observation. The V call is TRBV10-3, the J call TRBJ1-1, with 9 bases lining up with TRBD1. The CDR3 is 13 residues long. The V gene's germline CDR1 is ENHRY and CDR2 SYGVKD. Trimming at V came to 0 bases and at J to 12 bases, leaving 5 bases not matched to a gene. Here the CDR3 DNA reads TGTGCCATCAGTGAGTCGGGACAGGGCGGAACTTTCTTT. It encodes CAISESGQGGTFF.

This chain connects TRBV14 to TRBJ2-7; TRBD1 agrees at 10 bases. The CDR3 has 14 residues. Germline-derived CDR1 and CDR2 are SGHDN and FVKESK. The V and J ends lost 6 bases and 4 bases, in that order; junction bases with no gene match: 6. The CDR3 sequence: CASRPTGGEYEQYF. In nucleotides, the CDR3 is TGTGCCAGCAGACCGACAGGGGGCGAGTACGAGCAGTACTTC.

The V call is TRBV7-9, the J call TRBJ1-1; TRBD1 might be the D (6 bases). The CDR3 length is 14 residues. Germline CDR1 is SEHNR and CDR2 is FQNEAQ (reference sequence). V was clipped by 1 base and J by 3 bases, with 9 bases between them. In DNA, the CDR3 is TGTGCCAGCAGCTTAGGCTACAGGGACACTGAAGCTTTCTTT. Protein sequence: CASSLGYRDTEAFF. The variable domain in full, with the rest retrieved from reference TRBV7-9 and TRBJ1-1, is DTGVSQNPRHKITKRGQNVTFRCDPISEHNRLYWYRQTLGQGPEFLTYFQNEAQLEKSRLLSDRFSAERPKGSFSTLEIQRTEQGDSAMYLCASSLGYRDTEAFFGQGTRLTVV.

The V and J genes are TRBV4-3 and TRBJ2-1; TRBD2 is a possible D gene (7 bases). Germline lookup yields CDR1 LGHNA and CDR2 YSLEER. V lost 0 bases and J lost 5, with 14 bases in between. The CDR3 runs to 16 residues. CDR3 nucleotide sequence: TGCGCCAGCAGCCAAGATCCGAGGGGGGGTGACAATGAGCAGTTCTTC. Translating gives CASSQDPRGGDNEQFF.

The V call is TRBV29-1, the J call TRBJ2-3; D is possibly TRBD1 (6 bases). This CDR3 has 14 amino acids. V lost 3 bases, J lost 2 bases, and 12 bases lay in between. Germline CDR1 SQVTM, CDR2 ANQGSEA. The CDR3 DNA reads as TGCAGCGTTGACGCGGCAGGGGCCACAGATACGCAGTATTTT. As protein: CSVDAAGATDTQYF.

In its sample, this clone was seen a few times. The chain recombines TRBV5-8 with TRBJ2-5; tentative D call: TRBD2 (5 bases). Trimming removed 6 bases at V and 5 bases at J, with 11 bases between. This CDR3 region has 12 residues. The germline CDR1 and CDR2 sequences are SGHTS and YDEGEE. This CDR3 is CASKRRVETQYF. For the CDR3, the DNA is TGTGCCAGCAAACGGCGGGTTGAGACCCAGTACTTC.